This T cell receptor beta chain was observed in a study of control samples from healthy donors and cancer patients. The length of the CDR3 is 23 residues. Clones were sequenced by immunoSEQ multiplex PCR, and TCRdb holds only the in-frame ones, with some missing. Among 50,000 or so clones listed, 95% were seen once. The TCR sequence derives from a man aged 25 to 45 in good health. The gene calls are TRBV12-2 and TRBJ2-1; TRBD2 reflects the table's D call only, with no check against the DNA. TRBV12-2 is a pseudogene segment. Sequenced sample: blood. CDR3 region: CASRLAGTRQGLAGDLGVNEQFF. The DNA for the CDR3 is TGTGCAAGTCGCTTAGCGGGTACCCGCCAGGGGCTCGCGGGAGACCTCGGGGTCAATGAGCAGTTCTTC.